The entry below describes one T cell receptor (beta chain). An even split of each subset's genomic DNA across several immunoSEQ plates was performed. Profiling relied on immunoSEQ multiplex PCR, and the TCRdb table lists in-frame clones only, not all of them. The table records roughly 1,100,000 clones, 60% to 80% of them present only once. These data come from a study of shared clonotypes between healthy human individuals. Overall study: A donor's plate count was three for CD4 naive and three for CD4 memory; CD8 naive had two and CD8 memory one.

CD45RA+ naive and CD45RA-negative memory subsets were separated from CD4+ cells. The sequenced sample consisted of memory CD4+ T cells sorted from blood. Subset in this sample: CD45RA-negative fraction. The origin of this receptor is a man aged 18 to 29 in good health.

The CDR3 protein is CASSSGTGYNEQYF. Written as DNA, the CDR3 is TGTGCCAGCAGTTCCGGGACAGGGTATAACGAGCAGTACTTC. This chain links TRBV7-9 with TRBJ2-7; TRBD1 matches at 9 bases. From germline, CDR1 is SEHNR and CDR2 FQNEAQ (reference sequence). This CDR3 spans 14 amino acids. Trimming cost V 6 bases and J 5 bases; bases outside gene matches: 8.